The T cell receptor (beta chain) under discussion was sequenced for a study of blood T cell repertoires in COVID-19. In the study overall: Donors in the United States, Italy and Spain gave samples during acute or convalescent COVID-19. PBMCs, B-cell-depleted T cells, or T cells were the source of the cDNA or gDNA that made up the material.

In the study's own analysis: Amplification of reference gene primers was used by the study to estimate nucleated cell counts. The method was immunoSEQ multiplex PCR; TCRdb's version includes in-frame clones alone and lacks a portion of them. V and J calls and clone size are copied from that table; D and trimming were computed from the DNA. The sample shows approximately 37,000 clones, about nine tenths of them seen only once. CDR1 is MNHNS and CDR2 is SASEGT in the germline V gene. This CDR3 is built from 16 residues. J gave up 1 base and V 4 bases, and 8 bases lay outside the gene matches. This rearrangement joins TRBV6-1 to TRBJ1-1, with 8 bases lining up with TRBD1. This receptor was identified in a man aged 80 or over with active COVID-19. Sequencing used peripheral blood. As DNA, the CDR3 is TGTGCCAGCAGTGCTCGGACAGGGTCGACGAACACTGAAGCTTTCTTT. Amino acids: CASSARTGSTNTEAFF.